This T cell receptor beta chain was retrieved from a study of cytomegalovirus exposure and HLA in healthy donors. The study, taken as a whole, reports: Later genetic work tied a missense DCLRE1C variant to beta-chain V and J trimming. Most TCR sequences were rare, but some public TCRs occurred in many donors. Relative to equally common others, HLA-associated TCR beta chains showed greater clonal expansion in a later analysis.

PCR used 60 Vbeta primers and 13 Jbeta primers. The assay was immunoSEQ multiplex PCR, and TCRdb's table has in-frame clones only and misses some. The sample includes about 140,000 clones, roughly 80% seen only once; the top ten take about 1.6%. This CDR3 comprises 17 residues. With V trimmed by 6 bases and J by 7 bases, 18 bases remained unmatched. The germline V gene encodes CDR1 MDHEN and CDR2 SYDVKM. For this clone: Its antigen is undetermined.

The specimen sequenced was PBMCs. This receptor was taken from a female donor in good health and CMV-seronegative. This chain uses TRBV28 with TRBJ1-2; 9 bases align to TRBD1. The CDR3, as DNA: TGTGCCAGCAGCTACCGGACAGGGGTGCCACTCTCAGGTGGCTACACCTTC. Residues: CASSYRTGVPLSGGYTF.